This T cell receptor (beta chain) was found in a study of blood T cell repertoires in COVID-19. Whole-study context: Donors in the United States, Italy and Spain gave samples during acute or convalescent COVID-19. The cDNA or gDNA used as material had been derived from T cells, B-cell-depleted T cells, or PBMCs.

Germline CDR1 and CDR2: WSHSY and SAAADI. The CDR3 has 15 residues. The V and J ends lost 6 bases and 11 bases, in that order; junction bases with no gene match: 13. Original analysis: Amplifying reference gene primers gave estimates of nucleated cell counts. Libraries were prepared by immunoSEQ multiplex PCR; TCRdb keeps only in-frame clonotypes and omits some of them. The DNA gave D and trimming, while V, J and clone size come from that table. The sample shows 200,000 to 250,000 clones, approximately 78% of them seen only once. The TCR sequence derives from a woman of 80 years or more with COVID-19, enrolled during active disease. The sequenced material came from peripheral blood. The V gene is TRBV10-2, the J gene TRBJ2-3; 11 bases align to TRBD2. The chain's CDR3 is CASRVAGGAGRGQYF. The CDR3 DNA sequence: TGCGCCAGCAGGGTAGCGGGGGGGGCCGGTCGCGGGCAGTATTTT.